This is a list of T cell receptor beta chains from one sample in a study of blood T cell repertoires in COVID-19. Profiling relied on immunoSEQ multiplex PCR, and the TCRdb table lists in-frame clones only, not all of them. The sample includes approximately 270,000 clones, approximately 85% of them seen just once. Sequencing input: peripheral blood. The receptors originated from a woman in her 70s with acute or convalescent COVID-19. Both conserved end residues are part of each CDR3. A D gene is named only where the DNA matches it firmly. Size values are once, few and many counts, or a class for expanded clones, and some rows have none.

DNA | CDR3 | J | D | V | size
TGTGCCAGCAGCTTAAATCGGGGGGAGCAGTTCTTC | CASSLNRGEQFF | TRBJ2-1 | . | TRBV7-3 | .
TGTGCCAGCAGACCGACTAGCGGGGGCCACACCGGGGAGCTGTTTTTT | CASRPTSGGHTGELFF | TRBJ2-2 | TRBD2 | TRBV6-6 | .
TGTGCCAGCAGCTTATCGGGGTTTCCGACGCAGTATTTT | CASSLSGFPTQYF | TRBJ2-3 | . | TRBV7-8 | .
TGTGCCAGCAGCTCCTCCCCGGGAGGCCGATACGCATATGGCTACACCTTC | CASSSSPGGRYAYGYTF | TRBJ1-2 | . | TRBV9 | .
TGCGCCAGCAGTCCCACAGGGAGTGGAAACACCATATATTTT | CASSPTGSGNTIYF | TRBJ1-3 | . | TRBV5-1 | few
TGTGCCAGCAGTTACGGACAGGGCAAACTGTTTTTT | CASSYGQGKLFF | TRBJ1-4 | TRBD1 | TRBV6-6 | .
TGTGCCTGGACCGCCGAAGCTAATTCACCCCTCCACTTT | CAWTAEANSPLHF | TRBJ1-6 | . | TRBV30 | .
TGTGCTAGTGGTTTAGCAGGGGCCCTGGAGCAGTACTTC | CASGLAGALEQYF | TRBJ2-7 | . | TRBV12-5 | .
TGCAGCGTTCGGAAACAGGGGGTCACTGAAGCTTTCTTT | CSVRKQGVTEAFF | TRBJ1-1 | TRBD1 | TRBV29-1 | .
TGTGCCAGCTCACCACAAGAGGAAAATACGCAGTATTTT | CASSPQEENTQYF | TRBJ2-3 | . | TRBV18 | .
TGTGCCAGCAGTCGGGAGGGGGAGACCCAGTACTTC | CASSREGETQYF | TRBJ2-5 | TRBD2 | TRBV11-3 | .
TGTGCCACCAGCAGGGGCCCGACAGGGGGCGCATCGAATGAGCAGTTCTTC | CATSRGPTGGASNEQFF | TRBJ2-1 | TRBD1 | TRBV15 | .
TGTGCCAGCAGTTTCGGACAGGGATGGGGCGAGCAGTACTTC | CASSFGQGWGEQYF | TRBJ2-7 | TRBD1 | TRBV6-6 | few
TGTGCCAGTAGTATGGCGGTCCCAGGGCGGACTGAAGCTTTCTTT | CASSMAVPGRTEAFF | TRBJ1-1 | . | TRBV19 | .
TGTGCCAGCAGCTTACAGAGCATGAACACTGAAGCTTTCTTT | CASSLQSMNTEAFF | TRBJ1-1 | . | TRBV5-4 | few
TGTGCCAGCAGCACAGACAGGGTCGGCGGAAACACCATATATTTT | CASSTDRVGGNTIYF | TRBJ1-3 | TRBD1 | TRBV9 | .
TGTGCCACCCCCAAAACAGGGACAGGGACCTCCTACGAGCAGTACTTC | CATPKTGTGTSYEQYF | TRBJ2-7 | TRBD1 | TRBV15 | .
TGCGCCAGCAGCTTGGGCCGGACAGGGCCCTACGAGCAGTACTTC | CASSLGRTGPYEQYF | TRBJ2-7 | TRBD1 | TRBV5-1 | .
TGTGCCAGCAGGTCCGGGACAGCTTATGGCTACACCTTC | CASRSGTAYGYTF | TRBJ1-2 | TRBD1 | TRBV2 | .
TGTGCCAGCAGCCAAGGGGGCGGGGGCTACAATGAGCAGTTCTTC | CASSQGGGGYNEQFF | TRBJ2-1 | TRBD2 | TRBV14 | .
TGTGCCAGCAGCATTTCGACTAGCGGGGGGCGCAATGAGCAGTTCTTC | CASSISTSGGRNEQFF | TRBJ2-1 | TRBD2 | TRBV4-2 | .
TGCGCCAGCAGCTTAAGGGCAGGGTCTAATGAAAAACTGTTTTTT | CASSLRAGSNEKLFF | TRBJ1-4 | . | TRBV5-1 | .
TGTGCCAGCAGCGTAGACGGGGGGGTGCGTTCCCACAATGAGCAGTTCTTC | CASSVDGGVRSHNEQFF | TRBJ2-1 | TRBD2 | TRBV9 | once
TGCAGCGTTGTGACAGAGAACTATGGCTACACCTTC | CSVVTENYGYTF | TRBJ1-2 | . | TRBV29-1 | .
TGTGCCAGTACCCCCGGGAGGGAAGGGAATCAGCCCCAGCATTTT | CASTPGREGNQPQHF | TRBJ1-5 | . | TRBV19 | .
TGCGCCAGCAGTCGGGGAGTGGAAAGCAATCAGCCCCAGCATTTT | CASSRGVESNQPQHF | TRBJ1-5 | . | TRBV23-1 | .
TGTGCCAGCAACCCAGGGCTGTTGTATGGCTACACCTTC | CASNPGLLYGYTF | TRBJ1-2 | . | TRBV19 | .
TGTGCCAGTAGTATAGGCGGGGCGGATGAAAAACTGTTTTTT | CASSIGGADEKLFF | TRBJ1-4 | . | TRBV19 | .
TGTGCCAGCAGTTACGGGCTAGCTGCAGATACGCAGTATTTT | CASSYGLAADTQYF | TRBJ2-3 | . | TRBV6-6 | .
TGTGCCAGCAGCTCGGGACTGGGCATTCAGTACTTC | CASSSGLGIQYF | TRBJ2-4 | . | TRBV9 | .
TGTGCCAGTAGTCGCAGGGAAGCTCAGCCCCAGCATTTT | CASSRREAQPQHF | TRBJ1-5 | . | TRBV19 | .
TGTGCCAGCAGCTTTCAAGGGAGGATTGAGAAACTGTTTTTT | CASSFQGRIEKLFF | TRBJ1-4 | . | TRBV7-2 | once
TGTGCCAGCAGCTTCCAGGGATCACTGAACACTGAAGCTTTCTTT | CASSFQGSLNTEAFF | TRBJ1-1 | . | TRBV5-5 | .
TGCGCCAGCAGCCCGGGACAACGACGGGAGCAGTACTTC | CASSPGQRREQYF | TRBJ2-7 | . | TRBV5-1 | once
TGTGCCTGGAGTTCCCTCAGTGGAGGGACAGGGGAAAAACTGTTTTTT | CAWSSLSGGTGEKLFF | TRBJ1-4 | TRBD1 | TRBV30 | .
TGTGCCAGCACAACCCAGGGATGGACAGATACGCAGTATTTT | CASTTQGWTDTQYF | TRBJ2-3 | . | TRBV28 | .
TGTGCCAGCAGTAGACAAGTTCTACGGCCCCAGCATTTT | CASSRQVLRPQHF | TRBJ1-5 | . | TRBV6-1 | .
TGTGCCTGGAGCGGTCGTCAGGGTGGAAGAACTGAAGCTTTCTTT | CAWSGRQGGRTEAFF | TRBJ1-1 | . | TRBV30 | few
TGCGCCAGCAGCTCCACTCACCAAGGGGCCTATGGCTACACCTTC | CASSSTHQGAYGYTF | TRBJ1-2 | . | TRBV5-1 | .
TGTGCCAGCAGCTTAGCGGGGGGTCAGAGGGAGACCCAGTACTTC | CASSLAGGQRETQYF | TRBJ2-5 | TRBD2 | TRBV11-2 | .
TGTGCCAGCAGCTTAGGGGCCGTGAACACTGAAGCTTTCTTT | CASSLGAVNTEAFF | TRBJ1-1 | . | TRBV5-4 | .
TGTGCCAGCAGCCAAACAGGGGGCGCAAATACGCAGTATTTT | CASSQTGGANTQYF | TRBJ2-3 | TRBD1 | TRBV7-3 | .
TGTGCCAGCAGTGCACTAAAGGGGTACGAGCAGTACTTC | CASSALKGYEQYF | TRBJ2-7 | . | TRBV2 | .
TGTGCCAGCAGCCCCAGAACCCGGGACAGGGGGTCCGGGGAGCTGTTTTTT | CASSPRTRDRGSGELFF | TRBJ2-2 | TRBD1 | TRBV7-3 | .
TGTGCCAGCAGCGAACGGTCTGAGCAGTTCTTC | CASSERSEQFF | TRBJ2-1 | . | TRBV2 | .
TGTGCCACCAGTCTGGAGACAGTCCTGGGGGAGCAGTACTTC | CATSLETVLGEQYF | TRBJ2-7 | . | TRBV15 | .
TGCAGTGCTAGTCAGGGGAGGAACACTGAAGCTTTCTTT | CSASQGRNTEAFF | TRBJ1-1 | . | TRBV20-1 | few
TGTGCCAGCAGCTTGCCGGTCTTCTCGGGCACTGAAGCTTTCTTT | CASSLPVFSGTEAFF | TRBJ1-1 | . | TRBV5-6 | .
TGTGCCAGCAGCCGCTACCCACGGGAGACCCAGTACTTC | CASSRYPRETQYF | TRBJ2-5 | . | TRBV3-1/TRBV3-2 | .